The source of this T cell receptor beta chain is a study of T-cell memory formation after mild COVID-19. Study-wide context: Largely donor-specific sequence clusters came from two donors.

The germline CDR1 and CDR2 sequences are LGHNA and YSLEER. There are 13 residues in the CDR3. With 4 bases removed from V and 14 bases from J, the gap between germline ends came to 18 bases. General study results and limits: From day 15 to 85, contracting clones were balanced between CD4 and CD8, whereas later expanders leaned toward CD4+.

This clonotype has just a few counts. Antigen specificity is unknown. cDNA libraries for TCR alpha and TCR beta, carrying sample barcodes and UMIs, came from 5'RACE with constant-segment primers. TCRdb reanalysed the 5' RACE reads using MiXCR and keeps one entry per CDR3 protein. The sample carries about 82,000 distinct CDR3 sequences, about 16% recorded once. Sequences were obtained from PBMCs or a T cell subset sorted from them (not recorded which). This clonotype originated in a man aged 18 to 35 who had mild COVID-19 (a few samples of this study predate the infection). Cell type and time point are not known. The chain joins TRBV4-3 to TRBJ2-1; either TRBD1 or TRBD2 may supply D (5 bases each). Here the CDR3 reads CASSLTPGASKFF. In DNA, the CDR3 is TGCGCCAGCAGCCTAACACCCGGGGCTAGCAAGTTCTTC.